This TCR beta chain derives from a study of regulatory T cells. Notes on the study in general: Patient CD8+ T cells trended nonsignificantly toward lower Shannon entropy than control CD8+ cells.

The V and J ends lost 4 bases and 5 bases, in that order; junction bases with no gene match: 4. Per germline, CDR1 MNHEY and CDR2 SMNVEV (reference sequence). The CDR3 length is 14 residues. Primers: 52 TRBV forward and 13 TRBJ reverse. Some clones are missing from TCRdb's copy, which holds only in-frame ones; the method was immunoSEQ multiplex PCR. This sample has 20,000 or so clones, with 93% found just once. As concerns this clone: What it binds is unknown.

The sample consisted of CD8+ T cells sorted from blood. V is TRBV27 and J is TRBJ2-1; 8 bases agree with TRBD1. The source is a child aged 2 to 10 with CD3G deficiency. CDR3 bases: TGTGCCAGCAGTTCGGGACAGGCAAACAATGAGCAGTTCTTC. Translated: CASSSGQANNEQFF.